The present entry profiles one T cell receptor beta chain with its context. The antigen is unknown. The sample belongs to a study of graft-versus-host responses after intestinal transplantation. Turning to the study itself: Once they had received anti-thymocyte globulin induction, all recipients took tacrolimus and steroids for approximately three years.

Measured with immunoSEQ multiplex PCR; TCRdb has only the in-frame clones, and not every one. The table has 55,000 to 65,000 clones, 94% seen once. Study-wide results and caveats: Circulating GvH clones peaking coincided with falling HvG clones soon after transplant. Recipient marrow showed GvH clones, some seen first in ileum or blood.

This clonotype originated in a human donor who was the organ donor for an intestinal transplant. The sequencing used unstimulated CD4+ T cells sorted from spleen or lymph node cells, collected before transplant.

This chain's CDR3 is CASSIHAPGNTIYF. The CDR3 bases are TGTGCCAGTAGTATTCACGCCCCTGGAAACACCATATATTTT. J is TRBJ1-3 and V is TRBV19; D is unresolved. In germline, CDR1 is LNHDA, CDR2 SQIVND (reference sequence). The V end lost 3 bases, the J end lost 2 bases, and 8 bases lay between the germline ends. This CDR3 has 14 amino acids. Full variable domain (remainder filled in from reference TRBV19 and TRBJ1-3): DGGITQSPKYLFRKEGQNVTLSCEQNLNHDAMYWYRQDPGQGLRLIYYSQIVNDFQKGDIAEGYSVSREKKESFPLTVTSAQKNPTAFYLCASSIHAPGNTIYFGEGSWLTVV.